This T cell receptor (beta chain) was identified during a study of OX40 agonist ivuxolimab in advanced cancers. Study overall: Patients took ivuxolimab, an agonistic anti-OX40 (CD134) antibody.

The CDR3 covers 16 residues. Trimming cost V 7 bases and J 0 bases, with 16 bases left between them. CDR1 and CDR2 from the germline V gene are MDHEN and SYDVKM. TCRdb keeps only in-frame clones here, not all; method: immunoSEQ multiplex PCR. The data show 25,000 to 40,000 clones, with roughly 84% seen just once and approximately 20% held by the top ten. The sequenced sample was CD4+ or CD8+ T cells sorted from blood, obtained in a trial of the OX40 agonist ivuxolimab. V usage is TRBV28 and J usage is TRBJ1-3, with D unclear. The clonotype originates from an adult with an advanced solid tumor such as melanoma, head and neck, liver or kidney cancer. In nucleotides, the CDR3 is TGTGCCAGCACCGCGGCCGGCTTGAGCTCTGGAAACACCATATATTTT. Amino acids: CASTAAGLSSGNTIYF.